This TCR beta chain was sequenced for a study of shared clonotypes between healthy human individuals. Overall study findings and caveats: The naive CD4 repertoires of a few donors were compared, and around 5.1% of clonotypes were shared. Exclusively blood specimens were collected; tissue repertoires likely differ.

Donors comprised only Caucasian adults living in Nashville, Tennessee. Clones were read by immunoSEQ multiplex PCR, and TCRdb kept only the in-frame ones, dropping some. The sample holds 1.4 million to 1.5 million clones, over 95% seen once. Of note for this clone: The antigen remains unidentified.

The V and J ends lost 6 bases and 2 bases respectively, with 12 bases between them. CDR1 and CDR2 from the germline V gene are SQVTM and ANQGSEA. The CDR3 is 13 amino acids. V is TRBV29-1 and J is TRBJ2-3; D possibly corresponds to TRBD1 (6 bases). Input material: naive CD4+ T cells sorted from blood. The subset here: CD45RA+ positively selected. This TCR was sampled from a man aged 30 to 39 in good health. As DNA, the CDR3 is TGCAGCGTCGGGACAATCGCCACAGATACGCAGTATTTT. Residues: CSVGTIATDTQYF.